This T cell receptor (beta chain) was retrieved from a study of T cell responses to AZD1222 COVID-19 vaccine. Study-wide results and limits: All repertoire sampling was performed exclusively after the peak T cell response. Nearly half of spike-specific TCRs reportedly target variant regions that are unmutated in the B.1.351 and B.1.1.7 variants. Donors skewed white British and female; clonal diversity was possibly underestimated.

Second-dose intervals near 4 or 12 weeks were combined. Germline assignment: CDR1 MNHNS and CDR2 SASEGT. CDR3 length: 15 residues. The V segment lost 2 bases and the J segment 7 bases; nucleotides outside the gene matches: 6. A word on this clone: Its antigen is undetermined.

The table came from immunoSEQ multiplex PCR; TCRdb's copy has only in-frame clones and leaves some out. The sample lists 110,000 to 150,000 clones, more than 75% occurring once. The chain combines TRBV6-1 with TRBJ1-5; TRBD1 aligns across 9 bases. Sequenced here: peripheral blood, sampled 28 days after the second AZD1222 dose. The source of this sequence is an adult who received the AZD1222 COVID-19 vaccine. DNA of the CDR3: TGTGCCAGCAGTGAATTCGGGACAGGGCACCAGCCCCAGCATTTT. As protein: CASSEFGTGHQPQHF.